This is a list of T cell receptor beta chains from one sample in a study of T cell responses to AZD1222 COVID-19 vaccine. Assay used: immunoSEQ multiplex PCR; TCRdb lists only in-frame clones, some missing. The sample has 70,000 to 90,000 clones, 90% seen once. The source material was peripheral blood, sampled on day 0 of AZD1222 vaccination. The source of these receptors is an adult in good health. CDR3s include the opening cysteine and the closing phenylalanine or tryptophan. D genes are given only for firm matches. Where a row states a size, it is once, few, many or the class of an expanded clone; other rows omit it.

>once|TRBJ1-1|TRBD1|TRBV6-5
TGTGCCAGCAGTTACGGGGACAGGGGGAACACTGAAGCTTTCTTT
CASSYGDRGNTEAFF
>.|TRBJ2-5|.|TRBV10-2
TGCGCCAGCAGTGGGCCCAGGGTAGCCCAGTACTTC
CASSGPRVAQYF
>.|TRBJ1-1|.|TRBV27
TGTGCCAGCAGTTTGCAGGGAGGTGGCACTGAAGCTTTCTTT
CASSLQGGGTEAFF
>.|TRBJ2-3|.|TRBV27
TGTGCCAGCAGTTTATTAGGAGATACGCAGTATTTT
CASSLLGDTQYF
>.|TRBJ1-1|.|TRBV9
TGTGCCAGCAGCCCCGAACCCGGGAGCACTGAAGCTTTCTTT
CASSPEPGSTEAFF
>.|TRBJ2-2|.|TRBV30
TGTGCCTGGAGTGTACGGGGGCATGGGGAGCTGTTTTTT
CAWSVRGHGELFF
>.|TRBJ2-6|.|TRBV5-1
TGCGCCAGCAGCCAGGCTACTGGGGCCAACGTCCTGACTTTC
CASSQATGANVLTF
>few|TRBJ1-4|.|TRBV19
TGTGCCAGTAGTATGGGGGCAGATGTTGCAACTAATGAAAAACTGTTTTTT
CASSMGADVATNEKLFF
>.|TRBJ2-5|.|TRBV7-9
TGTGCCAGCAGCTTAGTAAGTGCGACCCAGTACTTC
CASSLVSATQYF
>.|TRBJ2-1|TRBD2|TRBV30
TGTGCCTGGAGAGGCGGGACTACCTACAATGAGCAGTTCTTC
CAWRGGTTYNEQFF
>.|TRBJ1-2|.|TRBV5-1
TGCGCCAGCAGTCAAGACCGGTCGCGAGGCTACACCTTC
CASSQDRSRGYTF
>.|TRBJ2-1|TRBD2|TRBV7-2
TGTGCCAGCAGCACCTGGGGGGGGCGGGGGGACTACAATGAGCAGTTCTTC
CASSTWGGRGDYNEQFF
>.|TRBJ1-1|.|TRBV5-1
TGCGCCAGCAGCTTGGCCGGCCCGGAGGGTGAAGCTTTCTTT
CASSLAGPEGEAFF
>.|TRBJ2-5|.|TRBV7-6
TGTGCCAGCAGCTTAGCGGGAGGACAAGAGACCCAGTACTTC
CASSLAGGQETQYF
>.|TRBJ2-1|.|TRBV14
TGTGCCAGCAGCCCAACGAGGAATGAGCAGTTCTTC
CASSPTRNEQFF
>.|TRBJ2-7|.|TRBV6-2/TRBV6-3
TGTGCCAGCAGTTTTCTCGGGGCCTACGGGGAGCAGTACTTC
CASSFLGAYGEQYF
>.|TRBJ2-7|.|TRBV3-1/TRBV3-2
TGTGCCAGCAGTCCGGGGTATAGCTCCTACGAGCAGTACTTC
CASSPGYSSYEQYF
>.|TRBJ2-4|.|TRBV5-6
TGTGCCAGCAGCTTGGGGCCGGATCTAGCCAAAAACATTCAGTACTTC
CASSLGPDLAKNIQYF
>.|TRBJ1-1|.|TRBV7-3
TGTGCCAGCAGCTGGGGACAGAACACTGAAGCTTTCTTT
CASSWGQNTEAFF
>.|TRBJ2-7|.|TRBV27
TGTGCCAGCAGTTCACGCCCCCCATACGAGCAGTACTTC
CASSSRPPYEQYF
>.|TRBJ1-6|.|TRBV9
TGTGCCAGCAGCGCCGCTCAAGGGGGAGCCCTTTCACCCCTCCACTTT
CASSAAQGGALSPLHF
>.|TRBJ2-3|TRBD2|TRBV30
TGTGCCTTACAGCGCTCCGGGACTAGCGGGAGTGCCCCGGAGTATTTT
CALQRSGTSGSAPEYF
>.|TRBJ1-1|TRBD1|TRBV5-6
TGTGCCAGCAGTCGCCGGACAGGGAGCTACACTGAAGCTTTCTTT
CASSRRTGSYTEAFF